The 16 T cell receptor beta chains listed next were all sequenced from one sample in a study of T cell responses to AZD1222 COVID-19 vaccine. Sequenced by immunoSEQ multiplex PCR; TCRdb stores in-frame clones only, minus some. This table has 80,000 to 100,000 clones, approximately 90% appearing once. The sample in question was peripheral blood, obtained 28 days after the second AZD1222 dose. The receptors shown here come from an adult who received the AZD1222 COVID-19 vaccine.

The chain couples TRBV29-1 to TRBJ1-2; D is undetermined. V lost 4 bases to trimming and J lost 2 bases, with 14 bases between them. Germline V lookup: CDR1 SQVTM, CDR2 ANQGSEA. This CDR3 spans 14 amino acids. As DNA, the CDR3 is TGCAGCGTTGCGGGTTTGGACGGCAACTATGGCTACACCTTC. Translated, it gives CSVAGLDGNYGYTF.

This clone was recorded once. The chain couples TRBV2 to TRBJ1-2, with a weak D call TRBD1 (6 bases). The V end lost 2 bases, the J end lost 7 bases, and 11 bases lay between the germline ends. Germline V gene data show CDR1 as SNHLY and CDR2 as FYNNEI. The CDR3 totals 13 residues. CDR3 DNA sequence: TGTGCCAGCAGTGAAACAGGGCGGGCTGGCTACACCTTC. This gives the protein CASSETGRAGYTF.

This chain connects TRBV4-3 to TRBJ1-2; D is ambiguous. The CDR3 contains 15 residues. Germline loops: CDR1 LGHNA, CDR2 YSLEER. The germline V and J ends were trimmed by 0 bases and 1 base, with 9 bases remaining between them. The CDR3 region has the DNA TGCGCCAGCAGCCAAGATGTGGGGTTTAACTATGGCTACACCTTC. Encoded protein: CASSQDVGFNYGYTF.

The rearrangement uses TRBV4-3 and TRBJ1-6; TRBD1 agrees at 9 bases. V was clipped by 3 bases and J by 7 bases; unmatched bases: 4. The CDR3 sequence is 15 residues long. The germline V gene encodes CDR1 LGHNA and CDR2 YSLEER. The CDR3 is CASSQGQGRNSPLHF. DNA of the CDR3: TGCGCCAGCAGCCAGGGACAGGGTAGGAATTCACCCCTCCACTTT.

V is TRBV9 and J is TRBJ2-1; D is perhaps TRBD2 (6 bases). CDR3 length equals 14 residues. The V gene's germline CDR1 is SGDLS and CDR2 YYNGEE. The V end lost 3 bases, the J end lost 10 bases, and 17 bases lay between the germline ends. As DNA, the CDR3 is TGTGCCAGCAGCGGTACTAGCAACGTGGGCGAGCAGTTCTTC. Translating gives CASSGTSNVGEQFF.

The genes are TRBV28 and TRBJ2-1; 8 bases match TRBD1. CDR1 and CDR2 from the germline V gene are MDHEN and SYDVKM. Trimming removed 3 bases from V and 8 bases from J; junction bases left unmatched: 3. The CDR3 loop spans 13 amino acids. CDR3 nucleotide sequence: TGTGCCAGCAGTTTGCCAGGGGGCGATGAGCAGTTCTTC. This sequence encodes CASSLPGGDEQFF. Drawing the rest from reference TRBV28 and TRBJ2-1, the complete variable domain is DVKVTQSSRYLVKRTGEKVFLECVQDMDHENMFWYRQDPGLGLRLIYFSYDVKMKEKGDIPEGYSVSREKKERFSLILESASTNQTSMYLCASSLPGGDEQFFGPGTRLTVL.

J is TRBJ2-3 and V is TRBV7-9, with 7 bases matching TRBD1. The germline V gene has CDR1 SEHNR and CDR2 FQNEAQ (reference sequence). Losses at the gene ends were 6 bases for V and 1 base for J; bases not matched to a gene: 10. The CDR3 is made up of 16 amino acids. CDR3 in amino acids: CASSVSGTVGTDTQYF. The CDR3, as DNA: TGTGCCAGCAGTGTATCCGGGACAGTGGGCACAGATACGCAGTATTTT. Variable domain in full (rest from reference TRBV7-9 and TRBJ2-3): DTGVSQNPRHKITKRGQNVTFRCDPISEHNRLYWYRQTLGQGPEFLTYFQNEAQLEKSRLLSDRFSAERPKGSFSTLEIQRTEQGDSAMYLCASSVSGTVGTDTQYFGPGTRLTVL.

This clone has just one count. The rearrangement links TRBV15 to TRBJ1-2; D ambiguous. This CDR3 spans 15 amino acids. Germline V gives CDR1 LNHNV, CDR2 YYDKDF (reference sequence). Trimming pared 0 bases from V and 1 base from J, leaving 9 bases between. The CDR3 region has the DNA TGTGCCACCAGCAGAGATGGCGTCATTAACTATGGCTACACCTTC. It codes for CATSRDGVINYGYTF. The full variable domain, in which reference TRBV15 and TRBJ1-2 provide the parts outside the CDR3, is DAMVIQNPRYQVTQFGKPVTLSCSQTLNHNVMYWYQQKSSQAPKLLFHYYDKDFNNEADTPDNFQSRRPNTSFCFLDIRSPGLGDTAMYLCATSRDGVINYGYTFGSGTRLTVV.

The chain employs TRBV28 and TRBJ1-4; D remains ambiguous. There are 17 residues in the CDR3. With 6 bases removed from V and 2 bases from J, the gap between germline ends came to 19 bases. The germline gives CDR1 MDHEN, CDR2 SYDVKM. This chain's CDR3 is CASSPPSVGRTNEKLFF. The CDR3 DNA follows: TGTGCCAGCAGCCCTCCCTCTGTCGGGAGGACTAATGAAAAACTGTTTTTT.

The J gene is TRBJ2-1, the V gene TRBV7-2; 11 nucleotides align to TRBD2. This CDR3 is built from 15 residues. From germline, CDR1 is SGHTA and CDR2 FQGNSA. Germline trimming cut 4 bases from V and 4 bases from J; bases unmatched to any gene: 3. CDR3 sequence (DNA): TGTGCCAGCAGCTCACTAGCGGGGGAATACAATGAGCAGTTCTTC. It yields the protein CASSSLAGEYNEQFF.

V gene TRBV5-8 combines with J gene TRBJ2-1, with D possibly being TRBD1 (5 bases). CDR3 length equals 14 residues. V shed 1 base and J shed 5 bases, with 10 bases lying between them. From germline, CDR1 is SGHTS and CDR2 YDEGEE. The CDR3 DNA reads as TGTGCCAGCAGCTTGCGTGTGACAGACAATGAGCAGTTCTTC. Amino acids: CASSLRVTDNEQFF.

This clone has just one count. J is TRBJ2-7 and V is TRBV12-3 or TRBV12-4; D ambiguous. Trimming took off 4 bases at V and 0 bases at J, with 4 bases between the two ends. This CDR3 comprises 12 residues. CDR3 sequence: CASSYGSYEQYF. The CDR3, as DNA: TGTGCCAGCAGTTATGGCTCCTACGAGCAGTACTTC.

The chain combines TRBV5-6 with TRBJ2-7, with D possibly called TRBD1 or TRBD2 (5 bases each). CDR3 length: 14 amino acids. Germline V CDR1 and CDR2: SGHDT, YYEEEE. V was shortened by 6 bases and J by 2 bases, with 15 bases between the two germline ends. CDR3 loop: CASNRRDGTYEQYF. DNA for the CDR3: TGTGCCAGCAACAGAAGGGACGGAACCTACGAGCAGTACTTC.

This clone was picked up a small number of times. The chain joins TRBV7-2 to TRBJ1-1, with 9 bases fitting TRBD1. The junction had 13 bases not matched to a gene; V was cut back by 5 bases and J by 0 bases. The CDR3 contains 18 residues. The germline V gene has CDR1 SGHTA and CDR2 FQGNSA. This chain's CDR3 is CASSLGQGLGKVNTEAFF. CDR3 nucleotides: TGTGCCAGCAGCCTGGGACAGGGCCTCGGTAAGGTGAACACTGAAGCTTTCTTT.

Turning to this clone: One junction end does not reproduce the germline sequence, and a read error may be involved. This sequence joins TRBV28 and TRBJ1-4; TRBD1 might be the D (5 bases). Germline CDR1 and CDR2: MDHEN and SYDVKM. There are 14 residues in the CDR3. CDR3 sequence (DNA): TGTGCCAGCAGTCCCCGGGACCGGGCGGCTCCTATGATTTTT. Encoded protein: CASSPRDRAAPMIF.

The chain has TRBV9 and TRBJ2-3, with 9 bases that match TRBD1. With 3 bases clipped from V and 0 bases from J, the junction kept 5 bases outside the gene matches. CDR1 and CDR2 from the germline V gene are SGDLS and YYNGEE. This CDR3 comprises 16 residues. The CDR3 DNA sequence: TGTGCCAGCAGCGGATTCGGGACAGGGAGCACAGATACGCAGTATTTT. As protein: CASSGFGTGSTDTQYF.